This T cell receptor (beta chain) comes out of a study of monozygotic twins with inflammatory bowel disease. Broader study findings: TCRbeta diversity (inverse Simpson) was lower in IBD patients than in healthy co-twins. It was observed that concordant and discordant twins did not differ in repertoire similarity, possibly given limited power.

Researchers generated cDNA in eight separate reactions per sample. Reanalyzing the 5' RACE reads, TCRdb keeps one entry per CDR3 protein, without DNA. The sample has 350,000 to 500,000 distinct CDR3 sequences, and its top ten clones hold about 2.3%. Points on this clonotype: Its antigen remains unidentified.

The CDR3 is 14 amino acids. The sequence came from a human donor with ulcerative colitis or Crohn's disease, or a healthy co-twin of an affected twin (not recorded which). The source material was blood. The V and J genes are TRBV12-3 or TRBV12-4 and TRBJ2-2; absent DNA, TCRdb's TRBD2 call cannot be checked. The CDR3 sequence: CATGGGLAPGELFF.